This TCR beta chain was profiled in a study of blood T cell repertoires in COVID-19. Study-wide background: Samples of COVID-19 (acute and convalescent) were obtained from the United States, Italy and Spain. The analysed material was cDNA or gDNA that came from T cells, B-cell-depleted T cells, or PBMCs.

The CDR3 totals 14 residues. V was clipped by 4 bases and J by 4 bases, with 13 bases between them. CDR1 and CDR2 from the germline V gene are MNHEY and SMNVEV (reference sequence). In the authors' methods: Nucleated cell number was recorded as an estimate derived from reference gene primer amplification. The data were produced by immunoSEQ multiplex PCR, yet TCRdb's version contains in-frame clones alone and is incomplete. The DNA gave D and trimming, while V, J and clone size come from that table. The table shows 150,000 to 250,000 clones, with 82% occurring only once. The sequenced material came from peripheral blood. The V gene is TRBV27, the J gene TRBJ1-2; a weak D match, TRBD1 (6 bases). The sequence derives from a human donor with acute or convalescent COVID-19. The donor label of this sample is uncertain. The chain's CDR3 is CASSSKTGSYGYTF. The CDR3 coding sequence is TGTGCCAGCAGTTCCAAGACAGGCTCCTATGGCTACACCTTC.